Here is one T cell receptor beta chain with its context. This clone's antigen is unknown. Base quality data are lacking; no much larger clone is found one base away. All of the isolated RNA was reverse transcribed with the High Capacity cDNA Reverse Transcription Kit, so expressed TCRB transcripts were sequenced. Deep immunoSEQ sequencing was performed on naive, central memory and regulatory T cell samples, with an average of approximately 4 million total reads per sample. Sorted cells were lysed in RLT buffer and RNA was extracted with DNase-treated RNeasy Micro or Mini kits, depending on cell number. To prevent cross-contamination, every cell subset was processed on its own, while patient and healthy donor samples were processed together. The immunoSEQ multiplex PCR was used to amplify TCRB sequences from cDNA, generating 87-bp fragments that spanned the CDR3 region. Sequencing of the amplicons was performed on the Illumina HiSeq platform. Concerning the study's data processing: PCR bias was computationally corrected using synthetic template baselines, reads within Hamming distance 2 were collapsed, and singletons that could not be merged were discarded. Reads were aligned against IMGT so that V, D and J genes, CDR3 length and insertions or deletions at six rearrangement sites could be assigned. Clonotype counts were normalized to sorted cell number within each subset before computing true diversity and Gini coefficients with the tcR R package. The overlap coefficient, calculated on TCRB nucleotide sequences, was used to measure repertoire sharing. TCRdb carries this immuneACCESS record with in-frame sequences only. Its versions omit some clonotypes, under half of them owing to an unresolved V gene in the studies checked, with the rest unexplained. D and trimming come from the DNA, and the V and J calls and clone size come from that table. This sample lists about 160,000 clones; less than 9.5% were detected once. Almost 0.65% of the sample belongs to the ten largest clones.

Each donor gave one peripheral blood draw, roughly 120 mL on average, collected into heparinised tubes. Naive, central memory, regulatory and stem cell-like memory CD4+ T cells were sorted on a BD FACSAria II using a panel including CD45RO, CCR7, CD25, CD127, CD95 and CD27. All sorted populations exceeded 95% purity. PBMCs were isolated right away by Lymphoprep density gradient centrifugation and were stained directly, without culture. To minimize batch effects, samples were stained and sorted in pairs, one healthy donor with one patient per experiment. CDR1 and CDR2 were assigned from the germline V gene as SGHRS and YFSETQ. There are 18 amino acids in the CDR3, from cysteine to phenylalanine inclusive. Only the CDR3 portion is preserved as DNA: 54 bases, with reading frame beginning at the first base. The V end gives up 0 bases and the J end 4 bases, leaving 13 bases in the junction not matched to a gene.

The entry originates in a study of beta chain features in type 1 diabetes (dated by TCRdb to the late 2010s). In the study overall: No differences in mean age, gender distribution, total cell number or subset yield were found between patients and healthy donors. Naive and central memory subsets were obtained from all 30 or so donors, but regulatory and stem cell-like memory subsets were isolated from only 8 patients and roughly 8 healthy donors. A total of about 110,000,000 sorted cells were examined across all samples, and a strong correlation was observed between cell number per subset and RNA yield. The study compared TCRB repertoires of sorted circulating CD4+ T cell subsets between recently diagnosed type 1 diabetes patients and matched healthy donors.

What the work shows at the level of the full study, not this receptor alone: Shorter templates might have been favored by PCR, but patient and control samples were amplified and corrected together, so both groups would have been affected equally by any skew. Type 1 diabetes patients showed a moderate but significant shortening of TCRB CDR3 length in all four CD4+ subsets. Sequencing cDNA rather than genomic DNA could over-represent highly expressing activated cells, although activation and CD3 levels did not differ between groups. Naive, central memory and regulatory TCRB repertoires appeared to be more similar among patients than among healthy donors. At VDJ recombination sites, type 1 diabetes patients had fewer insertions and more deleted nucleotides, which implies abnormalities in thymic rearrangement. Because the HLA sub-analyses included only small numbers of individuals, any influence of HLA type on TCRB rearrangement was left unresolved.

The chain uses TRBV5-1 and TRBJ2-1, with 7 bases aligning to TRBD2. The sample taken for sequencing was central memory CD4+ T cells from blood. The clonotype comes from a man aged 18 to 29 in good health. The CDR3 reads as follows: CASSLALWGGLEYNEQFF. The DNA sequence is TGCGCCAGCAGCTTGGCCCTCTGGGGAGGGCTGGAATACAATGAGCAGTTCTTC.